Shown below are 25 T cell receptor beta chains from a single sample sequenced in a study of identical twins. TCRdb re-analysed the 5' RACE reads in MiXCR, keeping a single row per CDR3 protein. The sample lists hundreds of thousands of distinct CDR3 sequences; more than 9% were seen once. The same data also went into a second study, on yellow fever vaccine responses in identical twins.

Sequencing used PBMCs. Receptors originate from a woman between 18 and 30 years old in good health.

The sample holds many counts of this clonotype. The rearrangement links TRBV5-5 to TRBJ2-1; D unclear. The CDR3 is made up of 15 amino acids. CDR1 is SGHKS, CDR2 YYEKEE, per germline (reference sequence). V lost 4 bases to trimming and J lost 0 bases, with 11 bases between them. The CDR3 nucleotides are TGTGCCAGCAGCGAGACGGTGAGCTCCTACAATGAGCAGTTCTTC. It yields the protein CASSETVSSYNEQFF.

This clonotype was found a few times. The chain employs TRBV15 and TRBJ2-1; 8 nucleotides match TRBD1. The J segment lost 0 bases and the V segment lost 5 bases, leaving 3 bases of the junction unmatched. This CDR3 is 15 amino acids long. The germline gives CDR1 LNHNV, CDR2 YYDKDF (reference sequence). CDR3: CATSRTGGSYNEQFF. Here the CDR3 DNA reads TGTGCCACCAGCCGTACAGGGGGCTCCTACAATGAGCAGTTCTTC. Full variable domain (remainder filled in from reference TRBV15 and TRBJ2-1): DAMVIQNPRYQVTQFGKPVTLSCSQTLNHNVMYWYQQKSSQAPKLLFHYYDKDFNNEADTPDNFQSRRPNTSFCFLDIRSPGLGDTAMYLCATSRTGGSYNEQFFGPGTRLTVL.

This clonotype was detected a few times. The CDR3 reads CASSLEGKRGIYEQYV. CDR3 coding DNA: TGCGCCAGCAGCTTGGAGGGAAAGCGAGGTATATACGAGCAGTACGTC. This chain connects TRBV5-1 to TRBJ2-7, with no clear D. Trimming left V 0 bases short and J 4 bases short, with 17 bases between. CDR1 is SGHRS and CDR2 is YFSETQ in the germline V gene. The CDR3 is 16 amino acids.

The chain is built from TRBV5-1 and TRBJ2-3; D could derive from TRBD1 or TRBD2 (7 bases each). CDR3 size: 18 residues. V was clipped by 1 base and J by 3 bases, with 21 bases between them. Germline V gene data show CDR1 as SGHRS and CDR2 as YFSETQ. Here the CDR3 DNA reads TGCGCCAGCAGCTTGCAAGGACTAGAGGGGGCAACGACAGATACGCAGTATTTT. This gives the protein CASSLQGLEGATTDTQYF.

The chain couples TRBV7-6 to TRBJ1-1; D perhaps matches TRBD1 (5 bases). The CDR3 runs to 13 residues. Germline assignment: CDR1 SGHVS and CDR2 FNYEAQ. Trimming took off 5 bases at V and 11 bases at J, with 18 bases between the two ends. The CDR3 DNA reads TGTGCCAGCAGCCTCGTTGGGGCAAAAGGGGCTTTCTTT. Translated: CASSLVGAKGAFF. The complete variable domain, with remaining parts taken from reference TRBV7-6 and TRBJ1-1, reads GAGVSQSPRYKVTKRGQDVALRCDPISGHVSLYWYRQALGQGPEFLTYFNYEAQQDKSGLPNDRFSAERPEGSISTLTIQRTEQRDSAMYRCASSLVGAKGAFFGQGTRLTVV.

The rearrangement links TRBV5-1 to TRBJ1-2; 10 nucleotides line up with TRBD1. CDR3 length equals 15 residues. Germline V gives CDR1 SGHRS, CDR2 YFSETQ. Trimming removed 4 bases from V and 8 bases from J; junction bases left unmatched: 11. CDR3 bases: TGCGCCAGCAGCCGAGGGACAGGGGATACTGGCGGCTACACCTTC. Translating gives CASSRGTGDTGGYTF. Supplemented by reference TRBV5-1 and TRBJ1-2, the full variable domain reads KAGVTQTPRYLIKTRGQQVTLSCSPISGHRSVSWYQQTPGQGLQFLFEYFSETQRNKGNFPGRFSGRQFSNSRSEMNVSTLELGDSALYLCASSRGTGDTGGYTFGSGTRLTVV.

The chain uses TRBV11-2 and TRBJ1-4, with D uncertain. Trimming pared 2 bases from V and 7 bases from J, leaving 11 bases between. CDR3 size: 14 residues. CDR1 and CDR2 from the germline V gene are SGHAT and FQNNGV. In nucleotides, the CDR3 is TGTGCCAGCAGCTTATGGGCAGGCGGTGAAAAACTGTTTTTT. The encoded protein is CASSLWAGGEKLFF.

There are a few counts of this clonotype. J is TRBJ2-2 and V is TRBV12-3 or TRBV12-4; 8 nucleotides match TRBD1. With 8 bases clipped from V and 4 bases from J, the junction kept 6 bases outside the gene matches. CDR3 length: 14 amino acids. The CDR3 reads CASGLDRGTGELFF. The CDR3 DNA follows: TGTGCCAGCGGCTTAGACAGGGGCACCGGGGAGCTGTTTTTT.

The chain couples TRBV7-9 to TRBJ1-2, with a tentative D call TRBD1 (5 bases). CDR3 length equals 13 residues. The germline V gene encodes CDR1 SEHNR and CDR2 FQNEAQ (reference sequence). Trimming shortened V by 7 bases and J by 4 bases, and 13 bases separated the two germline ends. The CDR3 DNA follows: TGTGCCAGCACCGTGGGGGAGGCCTATGGCTACACCTTC. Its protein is CASTVGEAYGYTF.

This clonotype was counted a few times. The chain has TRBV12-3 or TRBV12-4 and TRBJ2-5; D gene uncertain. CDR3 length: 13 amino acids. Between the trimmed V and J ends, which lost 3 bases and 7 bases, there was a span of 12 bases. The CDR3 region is CASSFSGSGTQYF. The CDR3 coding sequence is TGTGCCAGCAGTTTCTCGGGTAGTGGGACCCAGTACTTC.

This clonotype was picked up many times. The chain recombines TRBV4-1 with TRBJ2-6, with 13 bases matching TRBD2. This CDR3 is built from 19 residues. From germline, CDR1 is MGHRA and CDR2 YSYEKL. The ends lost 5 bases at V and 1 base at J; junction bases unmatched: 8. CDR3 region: CASSYRTSGRTSGANVLTF. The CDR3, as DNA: TGCGCCAGCAGCTACCGGACTAGCGGGAGAACGTCTGGGGCCAACGTCCTGACTTTC.

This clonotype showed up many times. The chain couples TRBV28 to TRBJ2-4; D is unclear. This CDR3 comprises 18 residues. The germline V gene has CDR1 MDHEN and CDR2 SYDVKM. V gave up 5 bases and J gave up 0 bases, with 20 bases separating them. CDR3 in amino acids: CASSLTQVQVLAKNIQYF. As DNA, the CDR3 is TGTGCCAGCAGTCTCACTCAGGTGCAGGTCCTAGCCAAAAACATTCAGTACTTC.

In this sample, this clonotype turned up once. In DNA form, the CDR3 reads TGTGCCAGCAGTCACAGGGTGGAGGCCGGGGAGCTGTTTTTT. Protein sequence: CASSHRVEAGELFF. The chain recombines TRBV28 with TRBJ2-2, with D perhaps TRBD1 (6 bases). The germline gives CDR1 MDHEN, CDR2 SYDVKM. The CDR3 is 14 residues long. Trimming left V 5 bases short and J 6 bases short, with 13 bases between.

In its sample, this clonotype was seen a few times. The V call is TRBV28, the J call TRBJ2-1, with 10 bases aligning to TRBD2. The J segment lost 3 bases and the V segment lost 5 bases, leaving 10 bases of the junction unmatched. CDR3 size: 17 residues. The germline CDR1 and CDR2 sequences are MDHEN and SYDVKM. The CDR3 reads CASSLSWTSGFYNEQFF. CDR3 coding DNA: TGTGCCAGCAGTCTGTCCTGGACTAGCGGTTTCTACAATGAGCAGTTCTTC.

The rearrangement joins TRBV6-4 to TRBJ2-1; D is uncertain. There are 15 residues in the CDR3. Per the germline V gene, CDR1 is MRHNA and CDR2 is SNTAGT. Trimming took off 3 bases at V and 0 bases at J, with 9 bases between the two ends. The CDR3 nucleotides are TGTGCCAGCAGTGAAAAGGAGAGCTCCTACAATGAGCAGTTCTTC. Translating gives CASSEKESSYNEQFF.

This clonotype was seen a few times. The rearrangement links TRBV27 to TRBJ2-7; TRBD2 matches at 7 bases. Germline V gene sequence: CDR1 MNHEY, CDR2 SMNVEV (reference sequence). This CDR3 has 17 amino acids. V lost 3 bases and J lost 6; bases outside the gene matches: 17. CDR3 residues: CASSLSIGGLVGGEQYF. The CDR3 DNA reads TGTGCCAGCAGTTTGTCGATTGGAGGACTAGTTGGCGGCGAGCAGTACTTC.

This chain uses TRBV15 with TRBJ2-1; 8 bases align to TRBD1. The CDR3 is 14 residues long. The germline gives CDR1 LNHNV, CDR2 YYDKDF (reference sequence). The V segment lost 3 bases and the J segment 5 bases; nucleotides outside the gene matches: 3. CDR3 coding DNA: TGTGCCACCAGCAGCGACAGGGGCCACAATGAGCAGTTCTTC. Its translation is CATSSDRGHNEQFF.

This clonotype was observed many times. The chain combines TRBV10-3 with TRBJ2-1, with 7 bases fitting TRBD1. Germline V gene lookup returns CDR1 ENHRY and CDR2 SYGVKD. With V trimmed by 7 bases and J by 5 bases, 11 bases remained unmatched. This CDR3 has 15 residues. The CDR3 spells CAIKARQGEDNEQFF. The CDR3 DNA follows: TGTGCCATCAAGGCCAGACAGGGCGAAGACAATGAGCAGTTCTTC.

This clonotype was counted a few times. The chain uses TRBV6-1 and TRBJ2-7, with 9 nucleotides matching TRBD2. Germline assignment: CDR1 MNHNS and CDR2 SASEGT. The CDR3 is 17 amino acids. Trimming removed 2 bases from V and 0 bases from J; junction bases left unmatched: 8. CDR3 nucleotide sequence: TGTGCCAGCAGTGAATCAGTGAGCGGGGGGTCCTCCTACGAGCAGTACGTC. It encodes CASSESVSGGSSYEQYV.

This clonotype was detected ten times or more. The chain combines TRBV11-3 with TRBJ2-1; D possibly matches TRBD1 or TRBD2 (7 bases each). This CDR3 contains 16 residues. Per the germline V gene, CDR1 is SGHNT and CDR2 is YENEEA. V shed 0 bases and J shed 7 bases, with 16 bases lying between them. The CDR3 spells CASSLDYRQGGNEQFF. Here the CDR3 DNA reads TGTGCCAGCAGCTTAGATTATAGGCAGGGGGGGAATGAGCAGTTCTTC.

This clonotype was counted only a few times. The CDR3 loop is CSARDRRTYNEQFF. CDR3 DNA: TGCAGTGCTAGAGATCGGCGGACTTACAATGAGCAGTTCTTC. This chain joins TRBV20-1 and TRBJ2-1, with D perhaps matching TRBD2 (5 bases). Trimming took off 0 bases at V and 4 bases at J, with 10 bases between the two ends. The CDR3 totals 14 residues. Germline assignment: CDR1 DFQATT and CDR2 SNEGSKA (reference sequence).

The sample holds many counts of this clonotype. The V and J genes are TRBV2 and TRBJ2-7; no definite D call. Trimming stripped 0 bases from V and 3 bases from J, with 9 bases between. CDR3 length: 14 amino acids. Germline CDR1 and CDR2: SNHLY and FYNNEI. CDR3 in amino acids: CASSEAGTFYEQYF. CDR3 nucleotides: TGTGCCAGCAGTGAAGCTGGTACCTTCTACGAGCAGTACTTC.

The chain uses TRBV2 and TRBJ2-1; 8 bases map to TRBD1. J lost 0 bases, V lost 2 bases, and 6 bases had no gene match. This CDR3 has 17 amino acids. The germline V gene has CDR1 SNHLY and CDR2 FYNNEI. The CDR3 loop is CASSEPRTGSSYNEQFF. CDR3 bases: TGTGCCAGCAGTGAACCCCGGACAGGGAGCTCCTACAATGAGCAGTTCTTC. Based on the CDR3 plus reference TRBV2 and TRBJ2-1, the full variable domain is EPEVTQTPSHQVTQMGQEVILRCVPISNHLYFYWYRQILGQKVEFLVSFYNNEISEKSEIFDDQFSVERPDGSNFTLKIRSTKLEDSAMYFCASSEPRTGSSYNEQFFGPGTRLTVL.

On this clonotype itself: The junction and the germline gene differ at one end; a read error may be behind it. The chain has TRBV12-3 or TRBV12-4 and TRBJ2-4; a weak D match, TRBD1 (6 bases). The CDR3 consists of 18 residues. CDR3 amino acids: CASSPNLATGNPKNMQYF. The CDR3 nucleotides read TGTGCCAGCAGCCCCAACCTCGCAACAGGGAATCCCAAAAACATGCAGTACTTC.

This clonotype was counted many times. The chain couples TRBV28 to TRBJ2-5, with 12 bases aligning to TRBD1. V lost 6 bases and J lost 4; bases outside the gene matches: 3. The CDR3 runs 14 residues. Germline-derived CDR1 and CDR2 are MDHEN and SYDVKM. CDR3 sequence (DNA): TGTGCCAGCAGGGGACAGGGGGCATTAGAGACCCAGTACTTC. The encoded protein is CASRGQGALETQYF.